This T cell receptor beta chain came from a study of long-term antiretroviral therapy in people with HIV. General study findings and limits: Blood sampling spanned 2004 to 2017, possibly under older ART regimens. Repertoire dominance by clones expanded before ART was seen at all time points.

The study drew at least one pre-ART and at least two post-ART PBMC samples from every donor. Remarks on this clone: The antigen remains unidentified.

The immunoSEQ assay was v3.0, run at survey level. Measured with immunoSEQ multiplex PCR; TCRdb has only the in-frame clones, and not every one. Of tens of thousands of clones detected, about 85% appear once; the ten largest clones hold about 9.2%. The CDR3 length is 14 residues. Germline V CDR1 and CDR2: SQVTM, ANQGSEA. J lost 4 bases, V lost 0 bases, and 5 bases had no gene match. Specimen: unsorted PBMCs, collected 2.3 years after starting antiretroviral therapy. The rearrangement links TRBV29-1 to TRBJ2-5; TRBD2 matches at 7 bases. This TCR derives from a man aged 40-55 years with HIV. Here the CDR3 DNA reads TGCAGCGTTGAAGATGGGACTATTGGAGAGACCCAGTACTTC. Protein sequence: CSVEDGTIGETQYF.